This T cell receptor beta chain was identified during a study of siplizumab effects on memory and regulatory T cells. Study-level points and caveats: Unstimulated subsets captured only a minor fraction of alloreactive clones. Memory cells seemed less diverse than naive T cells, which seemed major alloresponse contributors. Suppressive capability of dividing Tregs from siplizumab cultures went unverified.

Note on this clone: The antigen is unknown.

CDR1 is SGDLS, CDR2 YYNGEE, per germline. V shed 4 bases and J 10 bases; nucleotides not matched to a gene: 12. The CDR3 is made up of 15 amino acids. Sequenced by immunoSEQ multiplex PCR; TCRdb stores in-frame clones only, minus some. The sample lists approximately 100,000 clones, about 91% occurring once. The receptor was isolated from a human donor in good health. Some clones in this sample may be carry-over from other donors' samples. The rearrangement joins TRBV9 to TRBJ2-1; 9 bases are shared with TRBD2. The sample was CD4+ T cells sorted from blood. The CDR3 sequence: CASSTQTSGAWEQFF. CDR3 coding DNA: TGTGCCAGCAGCACCCAGACTAGCGGAGCCTGGGAGCAGTTCTTC.